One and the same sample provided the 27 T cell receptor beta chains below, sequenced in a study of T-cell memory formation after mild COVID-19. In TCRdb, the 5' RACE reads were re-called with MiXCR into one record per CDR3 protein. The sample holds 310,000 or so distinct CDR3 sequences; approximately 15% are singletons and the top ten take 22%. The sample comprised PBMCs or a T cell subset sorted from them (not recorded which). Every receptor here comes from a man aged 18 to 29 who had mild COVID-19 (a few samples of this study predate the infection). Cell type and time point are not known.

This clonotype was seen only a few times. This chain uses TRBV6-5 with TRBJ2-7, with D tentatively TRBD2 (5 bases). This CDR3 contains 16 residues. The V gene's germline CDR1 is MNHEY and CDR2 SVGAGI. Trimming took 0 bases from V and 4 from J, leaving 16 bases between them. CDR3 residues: CASSYSGAGLGYEQYF. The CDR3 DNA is TGTGCCAGCAGTTACTCGGGAGCCGGGCTGGGGTACGAGCAGTACTTC.

CDR3 loop: CASSPGRGGARRGYTF. Here the CDR3 DNA reads TGTGCCAGCAGCCCAGGGAGGGGTGGGGCCCGGCGGGGCTACACCTTC. The chain combines TRBV7-8 with TRBJ1-2, with D possibly being TRBD1 (5 bases). The V end was cut by 5 bases, the J end by 8 bases, with 24 bases between. This CDR3 comprises 16 residues. Germline V lookup: CDR1 SGHVS, CDR2 FQNEAQ.

The CDR3 protein is CASRGSGSHEQYF. Written as DNA, the CDR3 is TGTGCCAGCAGGGGCTCAGGGTCCCACGAGCAGTACTTC. This chain uses TRBV4-2 with TRBJ2-7; D might be TRBD1 (5 bases). The germline CDR1 and CDR2 sequences are LGHNA and YNFKEQ. V was trimmed by 6 bases and J by 5 bases, leaving 14 bases between them. The CDR3 loop spans 13 amino acids.

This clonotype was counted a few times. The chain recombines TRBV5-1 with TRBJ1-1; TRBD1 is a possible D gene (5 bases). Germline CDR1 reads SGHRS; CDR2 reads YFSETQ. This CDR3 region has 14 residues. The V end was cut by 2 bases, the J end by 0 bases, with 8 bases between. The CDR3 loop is CASSLARVNTEAFF. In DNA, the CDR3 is TGCGCCAGCAGCTTAGCCAGGGTGAACACTGAAGCTTTCTTT.

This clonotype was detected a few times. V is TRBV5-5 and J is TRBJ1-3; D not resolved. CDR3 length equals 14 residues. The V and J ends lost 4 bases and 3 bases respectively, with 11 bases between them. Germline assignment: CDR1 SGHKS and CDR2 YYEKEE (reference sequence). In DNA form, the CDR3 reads TGTGCCAGCAGCCAGCCGGTACGTGGAAACACCATATATTTT. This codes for CASSQPVRGNTIYF. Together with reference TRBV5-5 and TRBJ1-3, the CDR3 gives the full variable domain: DAGVTQSPTHLIKTRGQQVTLRCSPISGHKSVSWYQQVLGQGPQFIFQYYEKEERGRGNFPDRFSARQFPNYSSELNVNALLLGDSALYLCASSQPVRGNTIYFGEGSWLTVV.

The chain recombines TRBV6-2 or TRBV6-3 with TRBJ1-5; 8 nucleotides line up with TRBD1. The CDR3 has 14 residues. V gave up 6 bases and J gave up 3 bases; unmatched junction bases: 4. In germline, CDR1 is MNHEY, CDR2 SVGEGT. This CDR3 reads CASSSDRVNQPQHF. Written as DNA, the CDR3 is TGTGCCAGCAGCTCGGACAGGGTCAATCAGCCCCAGCATTTT.

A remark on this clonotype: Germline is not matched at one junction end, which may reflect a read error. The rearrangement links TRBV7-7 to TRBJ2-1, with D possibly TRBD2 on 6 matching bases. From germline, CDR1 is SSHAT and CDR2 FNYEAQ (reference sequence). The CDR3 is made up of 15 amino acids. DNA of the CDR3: TGTGCTAGCAGCTCGGATATTGGGACTTACAATGAGCAGTTCTTC. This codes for CASSSDIGTYNEQFF.

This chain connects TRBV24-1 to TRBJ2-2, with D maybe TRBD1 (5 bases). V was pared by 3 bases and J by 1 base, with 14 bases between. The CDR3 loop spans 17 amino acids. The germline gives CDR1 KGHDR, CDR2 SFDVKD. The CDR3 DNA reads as TGTGCCACCAGTGATAGAGCTGGGGCTCGGAACACCGGGGAGCTGTTTTTT. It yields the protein CATSDRAGARNTGELFF.

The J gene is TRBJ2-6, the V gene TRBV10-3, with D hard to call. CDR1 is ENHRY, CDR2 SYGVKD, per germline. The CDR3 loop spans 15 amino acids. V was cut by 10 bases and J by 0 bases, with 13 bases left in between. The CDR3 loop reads CATARKNSGANVLTF. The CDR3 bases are TGTGCCACCGCGCGGAAAAACTCTGGGGCCAACGTCCTGACTTTC.

CDR3 sequence: CASSFGRNPLCEAFF. The CDR3 DNA reads TGTGCCAGCAGTTTCGGACGGAACCCCCTTTGTGAAGCTTTCTTT. The V gene is TRBV12-3 or TRBV12-4, the J gene TRBJ1-1; D gene unclear. The CDR3 extends over 15 amino acids. V lost 3 bases, J lost 7 bases, and 18 bases lay in between.

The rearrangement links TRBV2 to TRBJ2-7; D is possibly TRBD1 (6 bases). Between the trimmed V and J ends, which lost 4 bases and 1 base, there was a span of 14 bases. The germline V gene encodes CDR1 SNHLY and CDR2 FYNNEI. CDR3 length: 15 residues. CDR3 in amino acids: CASSGGRLGSYEQYF. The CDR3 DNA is TGTGCCAGCAGTGGGGGGCGGTTGGGGTCCTACGAGCAGTACTTC. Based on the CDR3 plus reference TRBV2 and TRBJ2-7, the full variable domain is EPEVTQTPSHQVTQMGQEVILRCVPISNHLYFYWYRQILGQKVEFLVSFYNNEISEKSEIFDDQFSVERPDGSNFTLKIRSTKLEDSAMYFCASSGGRLGSYEQYFGPGTRLTVT.

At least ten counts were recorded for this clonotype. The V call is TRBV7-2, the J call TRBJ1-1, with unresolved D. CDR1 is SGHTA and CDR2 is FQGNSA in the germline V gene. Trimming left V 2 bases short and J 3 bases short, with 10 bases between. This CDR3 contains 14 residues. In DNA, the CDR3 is TGTGCCAGCAGCTTACTTTCCGGGGACACTGAAGCTTTCTTT. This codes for CASSLLSGDTEAFF.

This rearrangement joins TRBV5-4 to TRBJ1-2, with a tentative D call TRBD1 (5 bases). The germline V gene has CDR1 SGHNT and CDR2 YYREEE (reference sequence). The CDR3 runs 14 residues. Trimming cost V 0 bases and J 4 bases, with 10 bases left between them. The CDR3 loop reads CASSLEAGRYGYTF. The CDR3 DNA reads TGTGCCAGCAGCTTGGAGGCAGGGCGCTATGGCTACACCTTC.

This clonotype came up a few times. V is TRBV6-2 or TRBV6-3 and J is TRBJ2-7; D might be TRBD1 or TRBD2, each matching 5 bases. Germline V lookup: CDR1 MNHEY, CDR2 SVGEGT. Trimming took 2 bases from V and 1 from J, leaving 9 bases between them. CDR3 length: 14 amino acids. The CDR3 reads CASSYGRESYEQYV. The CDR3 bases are TGTGCCAGCAGTTACGGCAGGGAGTCCTACGAGCAGTACGTC.

This chain's CDR3 is CAIRGLAGGATGELFF. The CDR3 region has the DNA TGTGCCATCAGGGGACTAGCGGGGGGCGCCACCGGGGAGCTGTTTTTT. V is TRBV10-3 and J is TRBJ2-2; 15 bases align to TRBD2. The CDR3 has 16 residues. Looked up from germline, CDR1 is ENHRY and CDR2 is SYGVKD. V trimming: 6 bases; J trimming: 4 bases; junction bases outside the gene matches: 3.

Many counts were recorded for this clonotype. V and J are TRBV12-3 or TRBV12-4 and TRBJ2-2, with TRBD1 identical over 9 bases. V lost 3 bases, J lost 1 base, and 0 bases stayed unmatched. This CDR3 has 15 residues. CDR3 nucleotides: TGTGCCAGCAGTTTGGGACAGGGGAACACCGGGGAGCTGTTTTTT. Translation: CASSLGQGNTGELFF.

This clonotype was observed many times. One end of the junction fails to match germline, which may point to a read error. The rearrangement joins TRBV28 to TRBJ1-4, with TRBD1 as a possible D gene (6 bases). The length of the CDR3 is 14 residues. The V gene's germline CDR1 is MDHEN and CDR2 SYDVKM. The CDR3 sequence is CASSWGATNEKLFF. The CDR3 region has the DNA TGTGCCAGCAGCTGGGGGGCAACCAATGAAAAACTGTTTTTT.

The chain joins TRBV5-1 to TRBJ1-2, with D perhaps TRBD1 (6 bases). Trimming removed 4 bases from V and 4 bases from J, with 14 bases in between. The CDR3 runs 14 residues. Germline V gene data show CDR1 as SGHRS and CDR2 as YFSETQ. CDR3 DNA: TGCGCCAGCAGCCTGACACAGGGACTCTATGGCTACACCTTC. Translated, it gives CASSLTQGLYGYTF.

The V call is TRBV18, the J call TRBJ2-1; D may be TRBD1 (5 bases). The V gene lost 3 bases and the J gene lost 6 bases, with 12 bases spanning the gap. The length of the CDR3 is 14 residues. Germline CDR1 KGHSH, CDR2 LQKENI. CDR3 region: CASSPPTGINEQFF. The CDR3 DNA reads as TGTGCCAGCTCACCTCCAACAGGCATCAATGAGCAGTTCTTC.

The CDR3 sequence is CASSVEKQETQYF. The CDR3, as DNA: TGTGCCAGCAGCGTAGAAAAGCAAGAGACCCAGTACTTC. The V call is TRBV9, the J call TRBJ2-5; D is uncertain. This CDR3 comprises 13 residues. The germline V gene encodes CDR1 SGDLS and CDR2 YYNGEE. V lost 0 bases to trimming and J lost 2 bases, with 5 bases between them.

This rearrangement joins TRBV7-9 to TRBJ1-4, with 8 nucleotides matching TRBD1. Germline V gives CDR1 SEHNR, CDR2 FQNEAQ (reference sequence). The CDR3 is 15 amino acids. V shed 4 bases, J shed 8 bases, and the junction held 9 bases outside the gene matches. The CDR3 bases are TGTGCCAGCAGCTCCCGGACAGGGTCCTCGGAAAAACTGTTTTTT. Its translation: CASSSRTGSSEKLFF.

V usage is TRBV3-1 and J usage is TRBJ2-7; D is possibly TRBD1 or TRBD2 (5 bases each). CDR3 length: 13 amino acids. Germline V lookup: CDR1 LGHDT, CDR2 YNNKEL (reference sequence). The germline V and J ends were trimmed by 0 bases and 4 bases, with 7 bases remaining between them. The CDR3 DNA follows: TGTGCCAGCAGCCAAGAGGGGGTTTACGAGCAGTACTTC. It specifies CASSQEGVYEQYF.

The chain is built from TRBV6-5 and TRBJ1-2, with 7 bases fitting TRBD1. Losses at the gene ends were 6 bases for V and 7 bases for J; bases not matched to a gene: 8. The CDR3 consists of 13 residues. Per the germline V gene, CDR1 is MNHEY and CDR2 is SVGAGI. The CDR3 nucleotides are TGTGCCAGCAGCCCCCGGCAGGGGGGTGGCTACACCTTC. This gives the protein CASSPRQGGGYTF.

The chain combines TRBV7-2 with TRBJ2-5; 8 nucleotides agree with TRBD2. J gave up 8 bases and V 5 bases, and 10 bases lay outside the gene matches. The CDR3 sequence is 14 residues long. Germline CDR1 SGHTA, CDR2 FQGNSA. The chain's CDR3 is CASSPGGAGSTQYF. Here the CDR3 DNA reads TGTGCCAGCAGCCCCGGGGGGGCGGGGTCTACCCAGTACTTC. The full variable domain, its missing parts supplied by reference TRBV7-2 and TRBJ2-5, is GAGVSQSPSNKVTEKGKDVELRCDPISGHTALYWYRQSLGQGLEFLIYFQGNSAPDKSGLPSDRFSAERTGGSVSTLTIQRTQQEDSAVYLCASSPGGAGSTQYFGPGTRLLVL.

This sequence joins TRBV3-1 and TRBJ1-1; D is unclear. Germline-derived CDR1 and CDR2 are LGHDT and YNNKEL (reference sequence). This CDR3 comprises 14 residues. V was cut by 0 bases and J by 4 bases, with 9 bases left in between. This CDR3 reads CASSQEQTFTEAFF. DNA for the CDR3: TGTGCCAGCAGCCAAGAGCAGACCTTCACTGAAGCTTTCTTT.

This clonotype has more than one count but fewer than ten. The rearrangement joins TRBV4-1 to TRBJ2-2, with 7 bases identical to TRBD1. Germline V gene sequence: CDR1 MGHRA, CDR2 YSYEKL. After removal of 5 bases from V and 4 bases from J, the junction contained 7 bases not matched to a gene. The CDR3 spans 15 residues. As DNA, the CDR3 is TGCGCCAGCAGCGAATGGGACAGAGGCACCGGGGAGCTGTTTTTT. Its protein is CASSEWDRGTGELFF.

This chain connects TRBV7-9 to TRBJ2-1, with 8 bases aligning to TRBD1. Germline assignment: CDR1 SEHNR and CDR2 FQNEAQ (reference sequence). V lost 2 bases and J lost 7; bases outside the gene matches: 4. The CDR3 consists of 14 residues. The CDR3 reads CASSLRQGWNEQFF. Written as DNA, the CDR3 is TGTGCCAGCAGCTTAAGACAGGGGTGGAATGAGCAGTTCTTC.